This T cell receptor beta chain stems from a study of radiation and T cells in renal cell carcinoma. Repertoires were generated with immunoSEQ multiplex PCR, while TCRdb's copy carries only in-frame clones and drops some. The data show about 160,000 clones, about 88% seen once. About this clone itself: Antigen: not known.

Whole-study findings and limits: In blood, top tumor clones expanded by 2 weeks, shrinking by 4.

Noted time point: baseline pretreatment blood. Treatment specified: 15 Gy SBRT to primary tumor, nephrectomy 4 weeks later. The CDR3 totals 16 residues. Between the trimmed V and J ends, which lost 1 base and 0 bases, there was a span of 12 bases. CDR1 and CDR2 (germline): SGHTA, FQGTGA. This clonotype was sampled from a woman in her 70s with renal cell carcinoma. The genes are TRBV7-3 and TRBJ1-1; a weak D match, TRBD1 (6 bases). The sample was blood, taken from a patient whose treatment included radiotherapy and nephrectomy. The CDR3 spells CASSLNPGALNTEAFF. CDR3 DNA: TGTGCCAGCAGCTTAAACCCAGGGGCTCTGAACACTGAAGCTTTCTTT.